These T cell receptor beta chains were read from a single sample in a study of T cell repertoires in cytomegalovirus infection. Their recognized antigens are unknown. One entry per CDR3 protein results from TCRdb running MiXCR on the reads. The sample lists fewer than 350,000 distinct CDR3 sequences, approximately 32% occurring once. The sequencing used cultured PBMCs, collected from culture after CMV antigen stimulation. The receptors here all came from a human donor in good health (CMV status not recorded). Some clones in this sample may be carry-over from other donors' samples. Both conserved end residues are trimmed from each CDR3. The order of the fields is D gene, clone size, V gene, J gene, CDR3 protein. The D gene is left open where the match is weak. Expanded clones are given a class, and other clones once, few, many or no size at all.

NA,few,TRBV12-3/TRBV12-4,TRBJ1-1,ASRRTEAEAF
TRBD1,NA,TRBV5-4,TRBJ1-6,ASSYRTGNSPLH
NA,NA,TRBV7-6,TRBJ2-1,ASSYQAVQQF
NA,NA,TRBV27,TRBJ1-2,ASSLSMNYGYT
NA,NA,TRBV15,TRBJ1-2,ATSRDLAISYYGYT
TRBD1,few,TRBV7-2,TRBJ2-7,ASSLGDRFAYEQY
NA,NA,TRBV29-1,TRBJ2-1,SVEGVRVNNEQF
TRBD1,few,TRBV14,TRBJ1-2,ASSQLYRQGRPYYGYT
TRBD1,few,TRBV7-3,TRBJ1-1,ASSIGQGLNTEAF
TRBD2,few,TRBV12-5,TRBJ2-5,ASGSGGTETQY
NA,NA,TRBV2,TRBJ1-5,ASSFTLPVQSPQH
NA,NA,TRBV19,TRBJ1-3,ASSIVSGSGNTIY
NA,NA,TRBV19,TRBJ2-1,ASSIQGWSYNEQF
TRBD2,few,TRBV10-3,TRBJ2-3,AISDRTSGAEDTQY
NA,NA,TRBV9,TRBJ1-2,ASSVGLMGSNYGYT
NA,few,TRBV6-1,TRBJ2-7,ASSEERVSYEQY
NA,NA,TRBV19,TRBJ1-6,ASSTGQSGYGSPLH
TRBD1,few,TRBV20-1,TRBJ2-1,SASLLDRGIYNEQF
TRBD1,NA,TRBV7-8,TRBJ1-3,ASSPREGAGNTIY
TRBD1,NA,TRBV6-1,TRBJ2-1,ASSPSGTASYNEQF
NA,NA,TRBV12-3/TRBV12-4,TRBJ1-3,ASGILGGNTIY
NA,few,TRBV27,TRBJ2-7,ASSLIRTTSSREY
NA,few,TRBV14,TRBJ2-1,ASSRLTGTLSSYNEQF
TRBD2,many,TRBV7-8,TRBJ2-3,ASSWTSGMGEDTQY
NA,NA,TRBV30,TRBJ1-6,AWKLPQGTAGSPLH
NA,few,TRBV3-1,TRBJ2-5,ASSQDGGPEETQY
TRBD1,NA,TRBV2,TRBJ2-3,ASNRFRDRGTDTQY
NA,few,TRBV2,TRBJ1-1,ASLRADTEAF
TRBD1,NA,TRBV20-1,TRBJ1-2,SAPPRVQGGGYGYT
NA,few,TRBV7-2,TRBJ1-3,ASSPTPGGNTIY
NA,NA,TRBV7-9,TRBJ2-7,ASSLFGSYEQY
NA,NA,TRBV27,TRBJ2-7,ASSPYGRKRVYEQY
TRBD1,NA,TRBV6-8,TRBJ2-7,ASSYTLTGISYEQY
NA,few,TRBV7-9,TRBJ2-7,ASSQTVGGEHEQY
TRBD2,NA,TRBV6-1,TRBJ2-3,ARPGGGGITDTQY
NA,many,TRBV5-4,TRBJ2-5,ASSRGTEETQY
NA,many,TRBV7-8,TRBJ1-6,ASSSVRIIYLNSPLH
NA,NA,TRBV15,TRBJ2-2,ATSWELSENTGELF
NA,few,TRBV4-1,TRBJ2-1,ASSQDNRASSYNEQF
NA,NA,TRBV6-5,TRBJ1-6,ASSDVNNSPLH
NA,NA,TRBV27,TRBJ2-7,ASSPSSGSSAYEQY